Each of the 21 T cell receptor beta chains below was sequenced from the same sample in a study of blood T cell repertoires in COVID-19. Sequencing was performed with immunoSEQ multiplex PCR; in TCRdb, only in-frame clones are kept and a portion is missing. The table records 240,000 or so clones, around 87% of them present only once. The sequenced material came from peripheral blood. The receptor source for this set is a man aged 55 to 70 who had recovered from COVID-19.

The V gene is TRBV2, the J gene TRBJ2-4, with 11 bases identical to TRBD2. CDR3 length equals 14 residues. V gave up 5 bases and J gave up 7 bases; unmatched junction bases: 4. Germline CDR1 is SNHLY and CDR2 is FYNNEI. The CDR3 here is CASSMTSGANIQYF. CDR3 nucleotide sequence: TGTGCCAGCAGTATGACTAGCGGGGCGAACATTCAGTACTTC.

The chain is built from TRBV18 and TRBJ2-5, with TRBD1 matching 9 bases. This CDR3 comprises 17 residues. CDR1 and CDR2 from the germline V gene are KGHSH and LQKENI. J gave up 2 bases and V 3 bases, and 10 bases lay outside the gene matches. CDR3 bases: TGTGCCAGCTCACCGGTGGGACAGGGAATTCTGCAAGAGACCCAGTACTTC. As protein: CASSPVGQGILQETQYF.

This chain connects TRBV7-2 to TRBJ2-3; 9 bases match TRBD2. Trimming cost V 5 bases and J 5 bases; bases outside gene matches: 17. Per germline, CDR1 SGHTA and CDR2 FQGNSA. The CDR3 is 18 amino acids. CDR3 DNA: TGTGCCAGCAGCGGCAGGATAGCGGGGGTCATGCTGAGAGATACGCAGTATTTT. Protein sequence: CASSGRIAGVMLRDTQYF.

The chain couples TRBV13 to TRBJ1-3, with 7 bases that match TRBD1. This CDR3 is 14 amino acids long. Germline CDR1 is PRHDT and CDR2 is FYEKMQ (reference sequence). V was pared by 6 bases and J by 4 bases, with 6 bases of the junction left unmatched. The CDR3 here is CASRLTGAGNTIYF. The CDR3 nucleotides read TGTGCCAGCAGGCTTACAGGGGCGGGAAACACCATATATTTT.

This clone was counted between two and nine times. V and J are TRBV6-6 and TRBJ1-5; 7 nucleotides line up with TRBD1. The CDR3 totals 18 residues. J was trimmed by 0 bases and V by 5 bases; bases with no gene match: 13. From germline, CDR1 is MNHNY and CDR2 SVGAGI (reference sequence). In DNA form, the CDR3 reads TGTGCCAGCAGTCCCCGGAGGGGACAGACATATAGCAATCAGCCCCAGCATTTT. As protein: CASSPRRGQTYSNQPQHF.

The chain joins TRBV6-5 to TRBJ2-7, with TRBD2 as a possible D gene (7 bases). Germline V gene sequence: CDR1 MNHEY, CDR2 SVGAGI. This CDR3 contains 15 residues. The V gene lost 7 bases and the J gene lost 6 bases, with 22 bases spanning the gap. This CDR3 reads CASTTLIGGVREQYV. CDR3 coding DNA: TGTGCCAGCACCACATTAATAGGGGGGGTTCGCGAGCAGTACGTC.

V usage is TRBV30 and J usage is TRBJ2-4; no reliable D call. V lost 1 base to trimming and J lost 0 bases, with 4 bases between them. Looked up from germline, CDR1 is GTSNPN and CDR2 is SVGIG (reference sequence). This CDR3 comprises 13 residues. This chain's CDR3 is CAWSALAKNIQYF. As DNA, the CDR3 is TGTGCCTGGAGTGCTCTAGCCAAAAACATTCAGTACTTC.

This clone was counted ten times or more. The CDR3 loop reads CASSERSGVGNQPQHF. The DNA of the CDR3 is TGTGCCAGCAGTGAACGGTCAGGGGTTGGCAATCAGCCCCAGCATTTT. V and J are TRBV6-1 and TRBJ1-5, with D possibly TRBD1 on 6 matching bases. V lost 2 bases to trimming and J lost 2 bases, with 13 bases between them. The CDR3 loop spans 16 amino acids. CDR1 and CDR2 (germline): MNHNS, SASEGT.

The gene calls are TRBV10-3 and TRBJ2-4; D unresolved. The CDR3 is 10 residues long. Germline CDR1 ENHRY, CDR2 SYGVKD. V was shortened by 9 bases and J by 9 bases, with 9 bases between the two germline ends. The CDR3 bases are TGTGCCATTGAGCCGGGCATTCAGTACTTC. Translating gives CAIEPGIQYF.

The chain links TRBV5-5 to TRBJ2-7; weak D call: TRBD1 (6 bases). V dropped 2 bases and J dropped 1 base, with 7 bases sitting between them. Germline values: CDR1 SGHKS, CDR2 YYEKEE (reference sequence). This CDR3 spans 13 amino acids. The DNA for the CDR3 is TGTGCCAGCAGCTTACAGGGATCCTACGAGCAGTACTTC. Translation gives CASSLQGSYEQYF.

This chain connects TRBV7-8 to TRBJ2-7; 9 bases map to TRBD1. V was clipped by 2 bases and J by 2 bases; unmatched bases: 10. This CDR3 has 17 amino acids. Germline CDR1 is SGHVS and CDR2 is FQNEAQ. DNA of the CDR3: TGTGCCAGCAGCTTAAACGCGGACAGGGGTAGGGCCTACGAGCAGTACGTC. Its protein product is CASSLNADRGRAYEQYV.

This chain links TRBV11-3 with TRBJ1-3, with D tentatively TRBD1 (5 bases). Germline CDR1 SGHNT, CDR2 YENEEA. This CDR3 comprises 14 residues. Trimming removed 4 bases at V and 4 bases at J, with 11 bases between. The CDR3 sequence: CASSYGGDGNTIYF. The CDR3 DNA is TGTGCCAGCAGCTACGGGGGGGACGGAAACACCATATATTTT.

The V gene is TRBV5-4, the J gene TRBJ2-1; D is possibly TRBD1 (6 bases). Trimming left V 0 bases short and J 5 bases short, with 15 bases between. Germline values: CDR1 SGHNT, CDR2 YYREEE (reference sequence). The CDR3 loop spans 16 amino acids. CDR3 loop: CASSLATGPRNNEQFF. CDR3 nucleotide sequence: TGTGCCAGCAGCTTGGCCACAGGGCCAAGGAACAATGAGCAGTTCTTC. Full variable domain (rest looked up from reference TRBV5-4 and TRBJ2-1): ETGVTQSPTHLIKTRGQQVTLRCSSQSGHNTVSWYQQALGQGPQFIFQYYREEENGRGNFPPRFSGLQFPNYSSELNVNALELDDSALYLCASSLATGPRNNEQFFGPGTRLTVL.

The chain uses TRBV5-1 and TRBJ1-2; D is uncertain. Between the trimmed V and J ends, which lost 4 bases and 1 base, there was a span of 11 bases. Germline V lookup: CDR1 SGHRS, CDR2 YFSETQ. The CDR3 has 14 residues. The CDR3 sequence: CASSPTVFNYGYTF. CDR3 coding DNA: TGCGCCAGCAGCCCTACTGTGTTTAACTATGGCTACACCTTC.

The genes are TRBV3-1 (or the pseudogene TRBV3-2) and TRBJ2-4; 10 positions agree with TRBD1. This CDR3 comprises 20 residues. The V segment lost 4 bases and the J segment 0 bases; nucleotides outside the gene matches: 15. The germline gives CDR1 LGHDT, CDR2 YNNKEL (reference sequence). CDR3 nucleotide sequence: TGTGCCAGCAGCCTTTTGGGGATCGGGACAGGGGAACGAGCCAAAAACATTCAGTACTTC. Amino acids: CASSLLGIGTGERAKNIQYF.

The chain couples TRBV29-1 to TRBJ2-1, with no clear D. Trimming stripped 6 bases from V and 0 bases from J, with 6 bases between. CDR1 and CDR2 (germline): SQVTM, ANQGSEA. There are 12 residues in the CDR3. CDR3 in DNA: TGCAGCGTCATTAGCTCCTACAATGAGCAGTTCTTC. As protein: CSVISSYNEQFF.

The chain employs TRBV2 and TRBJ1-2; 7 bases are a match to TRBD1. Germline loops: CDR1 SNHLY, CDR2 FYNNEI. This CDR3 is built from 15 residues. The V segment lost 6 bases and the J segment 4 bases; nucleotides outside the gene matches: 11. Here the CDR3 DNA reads TGTGCCAGCAGAGCTCGGGCCGGGACAGTCTATGGCTACACCTTC. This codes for CASRARAGTVYGYTF.

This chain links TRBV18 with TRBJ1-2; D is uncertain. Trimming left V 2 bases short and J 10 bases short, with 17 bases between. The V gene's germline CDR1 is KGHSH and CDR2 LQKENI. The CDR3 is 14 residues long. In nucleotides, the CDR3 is TGTGCCAGCTCACCAGCGAGTGGCGGACGGGACTACACCTTC. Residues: CASSPASGGRDYTF.

CDR3 bases: TGTGCCAGCAGCCTCGGACTAGCTGAGCAGTACTTC. Encoded protein: CASSLGLAEQYF. The rearrangement links TRBV5-5 to TRBJ2-7; 8 nucleotides match TRBD2. Looked up from germline, CDR1 is SGHKS and CDR2 is YYEKEE (reference sequence). The junction had 4 bases not matched to a gene; V was cut back by 4 bases and J by 7 bases. This CDR3 is built from 12 residues.

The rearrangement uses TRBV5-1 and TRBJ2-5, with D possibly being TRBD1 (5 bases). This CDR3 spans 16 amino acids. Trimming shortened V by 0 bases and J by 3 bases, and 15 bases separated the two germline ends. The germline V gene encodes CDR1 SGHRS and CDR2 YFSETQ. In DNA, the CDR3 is TGCGCCAGCAGCTTGGGGAATGGGGCTAGGAAAGAGACCCAGTACTTC. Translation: CASSLGNGARKETQYF.

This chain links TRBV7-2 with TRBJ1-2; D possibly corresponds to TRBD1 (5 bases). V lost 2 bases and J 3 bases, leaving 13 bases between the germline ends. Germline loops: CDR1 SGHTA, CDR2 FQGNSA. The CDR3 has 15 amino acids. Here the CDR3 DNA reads TGTGCCAGCAGCTTAAGGGGCAGGGTGGACTATGGCTACACCTTC. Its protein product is CASSLRGRVDYGYTF.